These 21 T cell receptor beta chains were all obtained from the same sample, sequenced in a study of blood T cell repertoires in COVID-19. Using immunoSEQ multiplex PCR, the repertoire was profiled, and TCRdb retains in-frame clones only, with some absent. The repertoire holds approximately 180,000 clones, with about 91% as singletons. The material sequenced was PBMCs or T cells enriched from blood (not recorded which). The receptors were sampled from a woman in her 40s with acute COVID-19.

This sequence joins TRBV4-1 and TRBJ2-5; TRBD2 might be the D (6 bases). V shed 1 base and J shed 5 bases, with 11 bases lying between them. This CDR3 has 14 amino acids. CDR1 and CDR2 from the germline V gene are MGHRA and YSYEKL. The CDR3 nucleotides are TGCGCCAGCAGCCAAGGGGCGGGAAGTGAGACCCAGTACTTC. This sequence encodes CASSQGAGSETQYF.

The J gene is TRBJ2-5, the V gene TRBV2; possible D gene TRBD1, 6 bases. V was clipped by 5 bases and J by 4 bases, with 17 bases between them. Germline V gene sequence: CDR1 SNHLY, CDR2 FYNNEI. This CDR3 is built from 15 residues. In DNA form, the CDR3 reads TGTGCCAGCAGTTCCCCCAGGGGCCCCCTAGAGACCCAGTACTTC. This translates into CASSSPRGPLETQYF.

This clone was observed once. The chain is built from TRBV3-1 (or the pseudogene TRBV3-2) and TRBJ2-4, with D uncertain. The CDR3 totals 14 residues. V was pared by 2 bases and J by 0 bases, with 5 bases between. Germline V gene lookup returns CDR1 LGHDT and CDR2 YNNKEL (reference sequence). CDR3 amino acids: CASSQLSAKNIQYF. The DNA of the CDR3 is TGTGCCAGCAGCCAACTATCAGCCAAAAACATTCAGTACTTC.

The chain links TRBV6-1 to TRBJ2-2, with no clear D. V was shortened by 1 base and J by 6 bases, with 9 bases between the two germline ends. Germline loops: CDR1 MNHNS, CDR2 SASEGT. The CDR3 is 14 amino acids. The CDR3 DNA is TGTGCCAGCAGTGAAGGTCCAGATTCCGGGGAGCTGTTTTTT. As protein: CASSEGPDSGELFF.

The J gene is TRBJ2-2, the V gene TRBV20-1; D remains unclear. This CDR3 comprises 11 residues. Per germline, CDR1 DFQATT and CDR2 SNEGSKA (reference sequence). V dropped 3 bases and J dropped 7 bases, with 6 bases sitting between them. The CDR3 reads CSARTGGELFF. CDR3 DNA sequence: TGCAGTGCTAGGACTGGCGGGGAGCTGTTTTTT.

The chain is built from TRBV6-2 or TRBV6-3 and TRBJ2-1, with D perhaps matching TRBD2 (6 bases). The V and J ends lost 2 bases and 7 bases respectively, with 9 bases between them. The CDR3 is 13 residues long. Germline V gives CDR1 MNHEY, CDR2 SVGEGT. Written as DNA, the CDR3 is TGTGCCAGCAGTTACGGGCTAGCGAATGAGCAGTTCTTC. Translation: CASSYGLANEQFF.

The chain uses TRBV15 and TRBJ1-3; D is perhaps TRBD1 (6 bases). Trimming pared 4 bases from V and 5 bases from J, leaving 9 bases between. The CDR3 has 13 residues. Germline V gives CDR1 LNHNV, CDR2 YYDKDF (reference sequence). The CDR3 DNA follows: TGTGCCACCAGCACAGACAGGAGAAACACCATATATTTT. This gives the protein CATSTDRRNTIYF. Filled out from reference TRBV15 and TRBJ1-3, the complete variable domain reads DAMVIQNPRYQVTQFGKPVTLSCSQTLNHNVMYWYQQKSSQAPKLLFHYYDKDFNNEADTPDNFQSRRPNTSFCFLDIRSPGLGDTAMYLCATSTDRRNTIYFGEGSWLTVV.

This chain joins TRBV18 and TRBJ1-2, with TRBD1 matching over 9 bases. Trimming cost V 2 bases and J 6 bases; bases outside gene matches: 4. This CDR3 is built from 14 residues. Looked up from germline, CDR1 is KGHSH and CDR2 is LQKENI. The CDR3 sequence is CASSPGTGIDGYTF. CDR3 in DNA: TGTGCCAGCTCACCAGGGACAGGGATAGATGGCTACACCTTC.

The CDR3 DNA reads as TGTGCCAGCAGCTTTAAGAGTTCGGAGGGGGCGTATGGCTACACCTTC. Translating gives CASSFKSSEGAYGYTF. This chain connects TRBV7-9 to TRBJ1-2; 7 nucleotides agree with TRBD1. Unmatched junction bases numbered 12, after V lost 3 bases and J lost 5 bases. Germline CDR1 reads SEHNR; CDR2 reads FQNEAQ (reference sequence). The CDR3 consists of 16 residues.

V is TRBV30 and J is TRBJ1-1, with 7 bases matching TRBD1. The length of the CDR3 is 12 residues. Germline loops: CDR1 GTSNPN, CDR2 SVGIG (reference sequence). J lost 6 bases, V lost 1 base, and 2 bases had no gene match. The CDR3 region is CAWSAQGAEAFF. The CDR3 coding sequence is TGTGCCTGGAGTGCCCAGGGGGCTGAAGCTTTCTTT.

This sequence joins TRBV10-1 and TRBJ2-3; D is undetermined. Germline V gene sequence: CDR1 WNHNN, CDR2 SYGVQD (reference sequence). Trimming left V 4 bases short and J 2 bases short, with 10 bases between. There are 14 residues in the CDR3. Here the CDR3 DNA reads TGCGCCAGCAGTGTGGCGGAATTCACAGATACGCAGTATTTT. It is translated as CASSVAEFTDTQYF.

About this clone itself: Germline and junction disagree at one end, which may indicate a read error. V and J are TRBV18 and TRBJ1-3, with D possibly TRBD1 on 5 matching bases. The CDR3 sequence is 18 residues long. Germline V gene sequence: CDR1 KGHSH, CDR2 LQKENI. The CDR3 bases are TGTGCCAGCTCACCATTCGAAGGGGCAGCTATTTCTGGGAACACCATATATTTT. This sequence encodes CASSPFEGAAISGNTIYF.

V and J are TRBV5-6 and TRBJ2-3; 8 bases are a match to TRBD2. V lost 3 bases and J lost 4; bases outside the gene matches: 10. Germline CDR1 is SGHDT and CDR2 is YYEEEE. The CDR3 spans 16 residues. The CDR3 DNA reads TGTGCCAGCAGCTCCGGAGCGGGAGAAAAAGCAGATACGCAGTATTTT. This encodes CASSSGAGEKADTQYF.

The chain's CDR3 is CASSYSPEGVVAEAFF. For the CDR3, the DNA is TGTGCCAGCAGTTACTCCCCGGAAGGGGTGGTAGCTGAAGCTTTCTTT. This chain connects TRBV6-2 or TRBV6-3 to TRBJ1-1; weak D call: TRBD1 (5 bases). Trimming shortened V by 0 bases and J by 6 bases, and 17 bases separated the two germline ends. Germline-derived CDR1 and CDR2 are MNHEY and SVGEGT. The CDR3 sequence is 16 residues long.

This sequence joins TRBV5-4 and TRBJ1-4; TRBD1 matches at 9 bases. This CDR3 has 16 amino acids. Germline V gene data show CDR1 as SGHNT and CDR2 as YYREEE (reference sequence). V trimming: 0 bases; J trimming: 8 bases; junction bases outside the gene matches: 8. The CDR3 DNA is TGTGCCAGCAGCTTGGATTCTCCGACAGGGGGGGAAAAACTGTTTTTT. Translation: CASSLDSPTGGEKLFF.

V usage is TRBV30 and J usage is TRBJ1-2, with D uncertain. This CDR3 region has 11 residues. CDR1 is GTSNPN, CDR2 SVGIG, per germline (reference sequence). V lost 6 bases and J 4 bases, leaving 9 bases between the germline ends. Here the CDR3 DNA reads TGTGCCTGCGGATACGGCTATGGCTACACCTTC. Translating gives CACGYGYGYTF.

The chain carries TRBV11-2 and TRBJ2-7; TRBD1 agrees at 9 bases. V gave up 2 bases and J gave up 6 bases; unmatched junction bases: 8. The CDR3 loop spans 15 amino acids. Looked up from germline, CDR1 is SGHAT and CDR2 is FQNNGV. Here the CDR3 reads CASSLSPQGAGEQYF. For the CDR3, the DNA is TGTGCCAGCAGCTTATCCCCACAGGGGGCGGGCGAGCAGTACTTC.

CDR3 loop: CASSYGVAGVINEQFF. CDR3 sequence (DNA): TGTGCCAGCAGTTATGGGGTAGCGGGAGTAATTAATGAGCAGTTCTTC. V is TRBV6-5 and J is TRBJ2-1; 9 bases line up with TRBD2. The CDR3 spans 16 residues. The germline gives CDR1 MNHEY, CDR2 SVGAGI. Trimming removed 3 bases from V and 7 bases from J; junction bases left unmatched: 10.

This clone has only a few counts. V and J are TRBV5-1 and TRBJ2-2; TRBD2 matches 15 bases. Germline-derived CDR1 and CDR2 are SGHRS and YFSETQ. Trimming took 4 bases from V and 4 from J; bases not matched to a gene: 5. This CDR3 region has 17 residues. The CDR3 coding sequence is TGCGCCAGCAGCCCGGGACTAGCGGGGGGCATCACCGGGGAGCTGTTTTTT. This codes for CASSPGLAGGITGELFF. The full variable domain, completed using reference TRBV5-1 and TRBJ2-2, is KAGVTQTPRYLIKTRGQQVTLSCSPISGHRSVSWYQQTPGQGLQFLFEYFSETQRNKGNFPGRFSGRQFSNSRSEMNVSTLELGDSALYLCASSPGLAGGITGELFFGEGSRLTVL.

The chain has TRBV28 and TRBJ1-4; no clear D. The CDR3 has 16 amino acids. In germline, CDR1 is MDHEN, CDR2 SYDVKM. Trimming removed 8 bases at V and 0 bases at J, with 16 bases between. The CDR3 sequence: CASPREAGPTNEKLFF. In nucleotides, the CDR3 is TGTGCCAGCCCAAGGGAGGCGGGCCCAACTAATGAAAAACTGTTTTTT.

The table lists this clone with a count of one. The chain uses TRBV5-1 and TRBJ2-7; perhaps TRBD2 as D (7 bases). CDR3 length equals 13 residues. Trimming left V 4 bases short and J 6 bases short, with 14 bases between. The germline CDR1 and CDR2 sequences are SGHRS and YFSETQ. In DNA form, the CDR3 reads TGCGCCAGCAGCGGGGAGGGGGGGCTCGAGCAGTACTTC. This codes for CASSGEGGLEQYF.